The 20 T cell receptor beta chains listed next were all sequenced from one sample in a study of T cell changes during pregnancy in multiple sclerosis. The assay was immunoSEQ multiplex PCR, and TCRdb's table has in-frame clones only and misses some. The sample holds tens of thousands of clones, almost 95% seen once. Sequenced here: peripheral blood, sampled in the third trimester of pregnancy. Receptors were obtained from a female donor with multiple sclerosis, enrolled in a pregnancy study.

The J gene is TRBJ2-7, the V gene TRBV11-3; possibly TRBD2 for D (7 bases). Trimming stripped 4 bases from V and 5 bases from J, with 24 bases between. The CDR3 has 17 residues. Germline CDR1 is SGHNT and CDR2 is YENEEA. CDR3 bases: TGTGCCAGCAGCTCCCGGGGGGCCGGGGACGGGCGGGACGAGCAGTACTTC. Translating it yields CASSSRGAGDGRDEQYF. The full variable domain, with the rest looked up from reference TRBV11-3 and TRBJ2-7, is EAGVVQSPRYKIIEKKQPVAFWCNPISGHNTLYWYLQNLGQGPELLIRYENEEAVDDSQLPKDRFSAERLKGVDSTLKIQPAELGDSAVYLCASSSRGAGDGRDEQYFGPGTRLTVT.

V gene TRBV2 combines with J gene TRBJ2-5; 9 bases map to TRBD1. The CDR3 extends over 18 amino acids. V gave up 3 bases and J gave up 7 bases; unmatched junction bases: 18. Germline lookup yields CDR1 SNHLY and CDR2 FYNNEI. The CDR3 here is CASSEDFKGTGIRWTQYF. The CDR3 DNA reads TGTGCCAGCAGTGAGGATTTTAAGGGGACAGGGATTAGGTGGACCCAGTACTTC.

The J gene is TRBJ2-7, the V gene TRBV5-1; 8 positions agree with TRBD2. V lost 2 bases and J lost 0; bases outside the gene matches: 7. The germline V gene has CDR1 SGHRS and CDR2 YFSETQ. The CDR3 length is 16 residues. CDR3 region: CASSLDPGLGSYEQYF. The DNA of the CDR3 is TGCGCCAGCAGCTTAGACCCGGGACTAGGCTCCTACGAGCAGTACTTC.

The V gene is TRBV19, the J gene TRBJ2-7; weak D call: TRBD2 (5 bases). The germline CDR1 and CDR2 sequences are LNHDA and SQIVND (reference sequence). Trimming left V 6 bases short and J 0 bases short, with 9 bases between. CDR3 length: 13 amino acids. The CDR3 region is CASSPGVSYEQYF. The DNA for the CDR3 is TGTGCCAGTAGCCCCGGGGTCTCCTACGAGCAGTACTTC. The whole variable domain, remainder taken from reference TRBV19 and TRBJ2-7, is DGGITQSPKYLFRKEGQNVTLSCEQNLNHDAMYWYRQDPGQGLRLIYYSQIVNDFQKGDIAEGYSVSREKKESFPLTVTSAQKNPTAFYLCASSPGVSYEQYFGPGTRLTVT.

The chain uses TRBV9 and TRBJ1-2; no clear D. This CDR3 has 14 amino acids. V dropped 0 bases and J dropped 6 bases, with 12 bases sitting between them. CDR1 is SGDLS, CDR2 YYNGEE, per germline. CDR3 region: CASSVDYGVDGYTF. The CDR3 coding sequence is TGTGCCAGCAGCGTAGATTACGGGGTTGATGGCTACACCTTC. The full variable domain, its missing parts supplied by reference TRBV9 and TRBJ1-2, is DSGVTQTPKHLITATGQRVTLRCSPRSGDLSVYWYQQSLDQGLQFLIQYYNGEERAKGNILERFSAQQFPDLHSELNLSSLELGDSALYFCASSVDYGVDGYTFGSGTRLTVV.

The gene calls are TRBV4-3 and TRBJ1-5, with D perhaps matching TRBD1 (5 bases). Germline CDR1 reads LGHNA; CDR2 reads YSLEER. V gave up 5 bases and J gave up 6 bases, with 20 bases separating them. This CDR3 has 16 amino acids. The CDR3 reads CASSLRVRQGGQPQHF. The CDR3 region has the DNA TGCGCCAGCAGCTTACGAGTCCGGCAGGGCGGTCAGCCCCAGCATTTT.

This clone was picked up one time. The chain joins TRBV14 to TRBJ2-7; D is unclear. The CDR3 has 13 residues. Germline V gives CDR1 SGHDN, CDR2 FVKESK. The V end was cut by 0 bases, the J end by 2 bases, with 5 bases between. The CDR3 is CASSQDGPYEQYF. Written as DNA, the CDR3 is TGTGCCAGCAGCCAAGATGGGCCCTACGAGCAGTACTTC.

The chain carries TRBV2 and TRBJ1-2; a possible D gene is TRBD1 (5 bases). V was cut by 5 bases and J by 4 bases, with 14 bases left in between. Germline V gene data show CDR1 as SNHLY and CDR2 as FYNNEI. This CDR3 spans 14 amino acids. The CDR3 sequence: CASSSRDALYGYTF. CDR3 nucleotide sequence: TGTGCCAGCAGTAGCAGGGATGCCCTCTATGGCTACACCTTC.

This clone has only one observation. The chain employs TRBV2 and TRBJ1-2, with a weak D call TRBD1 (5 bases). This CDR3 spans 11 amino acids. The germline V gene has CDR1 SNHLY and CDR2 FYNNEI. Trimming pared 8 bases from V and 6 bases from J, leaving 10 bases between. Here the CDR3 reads CASGRVNGYTF. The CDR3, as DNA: TGTGCCAGCGGCAGGGTGAATGGCTACACCTTC.

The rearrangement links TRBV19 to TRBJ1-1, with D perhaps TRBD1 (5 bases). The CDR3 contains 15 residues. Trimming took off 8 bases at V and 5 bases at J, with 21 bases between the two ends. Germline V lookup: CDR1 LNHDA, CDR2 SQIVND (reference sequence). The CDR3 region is CASRSVAGRRTEAFF. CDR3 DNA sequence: TGTGCCAGTCGTTCGGTCGCAGGGCGTCGAACTGAAGCTTTCTTT.

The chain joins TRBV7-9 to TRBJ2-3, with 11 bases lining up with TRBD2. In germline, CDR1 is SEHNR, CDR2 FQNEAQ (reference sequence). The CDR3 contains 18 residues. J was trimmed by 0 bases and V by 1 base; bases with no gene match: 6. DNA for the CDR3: TGTGCCAGCAGCTTAGATTCAAGACTAGCGGGAAGCACAGATACGCAGTATTTT. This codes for CASSLDSRLAGSTDTQYF.

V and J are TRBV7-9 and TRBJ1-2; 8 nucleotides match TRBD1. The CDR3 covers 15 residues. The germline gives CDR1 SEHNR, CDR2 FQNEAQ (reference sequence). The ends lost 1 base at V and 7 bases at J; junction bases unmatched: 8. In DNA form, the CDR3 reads TGTGCCAGCAGCTTAGAGGGCGCAGGGGGCGGTGGCTACACCTTC. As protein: CASSLEGAGGGGYTF.

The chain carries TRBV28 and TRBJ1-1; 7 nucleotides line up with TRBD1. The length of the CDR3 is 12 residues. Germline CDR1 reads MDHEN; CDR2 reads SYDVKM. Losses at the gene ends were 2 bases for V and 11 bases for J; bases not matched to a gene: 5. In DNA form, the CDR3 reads TGTGCCAGCAGTTTAACAGGGGCGAGGGCTTTCTTT. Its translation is CASSLTGARAFF.

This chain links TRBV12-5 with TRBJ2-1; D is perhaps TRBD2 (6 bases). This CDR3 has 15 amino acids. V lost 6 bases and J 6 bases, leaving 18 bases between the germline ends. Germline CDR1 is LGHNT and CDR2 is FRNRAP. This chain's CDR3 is CASGGGDPRGNEQFF. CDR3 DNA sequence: TGTGCTAGTGGGGGGGGAGACCCGAGGGGCAATGAGCAGTTCTTC.

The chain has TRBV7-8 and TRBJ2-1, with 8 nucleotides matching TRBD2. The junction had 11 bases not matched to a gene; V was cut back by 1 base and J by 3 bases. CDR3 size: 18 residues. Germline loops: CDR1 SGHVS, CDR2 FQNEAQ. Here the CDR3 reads CASSLVSAGLAGYNEQFF. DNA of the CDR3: TGTGCCAGCAGCTTAGTATCCGCTGGCCTAGCGGGCTACAATGAGCAGTTCTTC. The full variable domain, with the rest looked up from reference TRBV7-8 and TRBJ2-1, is GAGVSQSPRYKVAKRGQDVALRCDPISGHVSLFWYQQALGQGPEFLTYFQNEAQLDKSGLPSDRFFAERPEGSVSTLKIQRTQQEDSAVYLCASSLVSAGLAGYNEQFFGPGTRLTVL.

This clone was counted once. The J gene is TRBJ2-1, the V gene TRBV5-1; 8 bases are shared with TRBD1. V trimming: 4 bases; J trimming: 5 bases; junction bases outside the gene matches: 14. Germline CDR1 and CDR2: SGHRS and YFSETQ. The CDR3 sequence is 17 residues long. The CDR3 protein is CASSPDRDRLTNNEQFF. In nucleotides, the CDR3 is TGCGCCAGCAGCCCGGACAGGGACCGGCTAACGAACAATGAGCAGTTCTTC.

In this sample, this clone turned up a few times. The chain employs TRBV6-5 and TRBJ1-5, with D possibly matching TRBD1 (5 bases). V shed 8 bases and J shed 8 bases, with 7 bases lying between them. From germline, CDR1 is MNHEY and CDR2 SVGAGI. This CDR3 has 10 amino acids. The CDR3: CASGGEPQHF. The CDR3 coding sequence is TGTGCCAGCGGGGGGGAGCCCCAGCATTTT.

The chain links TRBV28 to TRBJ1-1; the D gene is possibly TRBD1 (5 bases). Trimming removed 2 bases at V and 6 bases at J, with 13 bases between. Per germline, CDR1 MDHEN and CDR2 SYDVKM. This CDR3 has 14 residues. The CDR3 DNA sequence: TGTGCCAGCAGTTTAACCAGGGATTTGGCTGAAGCTTTCTTT. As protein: CASSLTRDLAEAFF.

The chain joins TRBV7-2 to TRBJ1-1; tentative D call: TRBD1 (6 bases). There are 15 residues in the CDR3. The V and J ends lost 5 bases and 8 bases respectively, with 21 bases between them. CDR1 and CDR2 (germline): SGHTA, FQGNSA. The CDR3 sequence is CASSTSPGVVREAFF. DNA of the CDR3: TGTGCCAGCAGCACGTCCCCAGGGGTGGTTCGGGAAGCTTTCTTT. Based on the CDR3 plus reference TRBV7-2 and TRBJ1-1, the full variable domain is GAGVSQSPSNKVTEKGKDVELRCDPISGHTALYWYRQSLGQGLEFLIYFQGNSAPDKSGLPSDRFSAERTGGSVSTLTIQRTQQEDSAVYLCASSTSPGVVREAFFGQGTRLTVV.

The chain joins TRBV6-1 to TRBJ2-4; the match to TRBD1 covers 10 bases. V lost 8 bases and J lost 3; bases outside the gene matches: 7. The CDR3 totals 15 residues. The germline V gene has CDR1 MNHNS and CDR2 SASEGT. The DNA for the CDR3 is TGTGCCAGCCGTCCCGGGACAGGGGACAAAAACATTCAGTACTTC. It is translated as CASRPGTGDKNIQYF.